This entry lists 15 T cell receptor beta chains sequenced from one sample in a study of blood T cell repertoires in COVID-19. Profiling relied on immunoSEQ multiplex PCR, and the TCRdb table lists in-frame clones only, not all of them. In the table there are about 16,000 clones, nearly 90% of which are singletons. Sequencing was carried out using peripheral blood. Receptors originate from an older man with acute or convalescent COVID-19.

The chain has TRBV4-1 and TRBJ2-3; TRBD2 might be the D (6 bases). The CDR3 totals 15 residues. Germline CDR1 MGHRA, CDR2 YSYEKL. Trimming pared 0 bases from V and 1 base from J, leaving 8 bases between. The CDR3 here is CASSQDGGGTDTQYF. In DNA, the CDR3 is TGCGCCAGCAGCCAAGATGGAGGGGGCACAGATACGCAGTATTTT.

V gene TRBV5-4 combines with J gene TRBJ1-1; the D is unclear. This CDR3 has 13 amino acids. Trimming pared 0 bases from V and 5 bases from J, leaving 8 bases between. The germline V gene has CDR1 SGHNT and CDR2 YYREEE (reference sequence). CDR3 loop: CASSLDSVTEAFF. CDR3 coding DNA: TGTGCCAGCAGCTTGGACAGTGTTACTGAAGCTTTCTTT.

The CDR3 protein is CASSTEPERGELFF. The CDR3 bases are TGTGCCAGTAGTACAGAGCCCGAGAGGGGGGAGCTGTTTTTT. The genes are TRBV19 and TRBJ2-2; no firm D call. V lost 4 bases to trimming and J lost 8 bases, with 14 bases between them. The CDR3 sequence is 14 residues long. In germline, CDR1 is LNHDA, CDR2 SQIVND (reference sequence). The full variable domain, completed using reference TRBV19 and TRBJ2-2, is DGGITQSPKYLFRKEGQNVTLSCEQNLNHDAMYWYRQDPGQGLRLIYYSQIVNDFQKGDIAEGYSVSREKKESFPLTVTSAQKNPTAFYLCASSTEPERGELFFGEGSRLTVL.

The chain uses TRBV24-1 and TRBJ2-1, with 8 bases lining up with TRBD1. The junction had 7 bases not matched to a gene; V was cut back by 3 bases and J by 7 bases. Germline-derived CDR1 and CDR2 are KGHDR and SFDVKD. CDR3 length equals 15 residues. DNA for the CDR3: TGTGCCACCAGTGATGTGACAGGGGTAGCAAATGAGCAGTTCTTC. Translating it yields CATSDVTGVANEQFF.

The V call is TRBV29-1, the J call TRBJ1-2; D possibly corresponds to TRBD1 (5 bases). CDR3 length: 14 residues. Trimming removed 5 bases at V and 2 bases at J, with 15 bases between. Germline assignment: CDR1 SQVTM and CDR2 ANQGSEA. CDR3 sequence (DNA): TGCAGCGTTTCTACCGGAGGGACGAACTATGGCTACACCTTC. Protein: CSVSTGGTNYGYTF.

The CDR3 sequence: CASSPPGGLNIQYF. Here the CDR3 DNA reads TGTGCCAGCAGCCCCCCCGGGGGGTTAAACATTCAGTACTTC. This chain joins TRBV7-9 and TRBJ2-4; 7 nucleotides align to TRBD2. Per germline, CDR1 SEHNR and CDR2 FQNEAQ (reference sequence). After removal of 5 bases from V and 6 bases from J, the junction contained 7 bases not matched to a gene. The CDR3 is 14 residues long.

The chain is built from TRBV3-1 (or the pseudogene TRBV3-2) and TRBJ1-5; D perhaps matches TRBD1 (5 bases). V was pared by 5 bases and J by 6 bases, with 14 bases between. Germline V gives CDR1 LGHDT, CDR2 YNNKEL (reference sequence). This CDR3 spans 14 amino acids. CDR3 in amino acids: CASSAGLGGQPQHF. In DNA, the CDR3 is TGTGCCAGCAGCGCGGGGTTGGGGGGTCAGCCCCAGCATTTT.

The chain is built from TRBV3-1 (or the pseudogene TRBV3-2) and TRBJ1-5; 9 positions agree with TRBD1. The length of the CDR3 is 13 residues. V was clipped by 4 bases and J by 6 bases; unmatched bases: 1. The germline V gene has CDR1 LGHDT and CDR2 YNNKEL (reference sequence). CDR3 amino acids: CASSRTGVQPQHF. CDR3 bases: TGTGCCAGCAGCCGGACAGGGGTTCAGCCCCAGCATTTT.

V usage is TRBV19 and J usage is TRBJ2-1; TRBD2 matches 14 bases. Looked up from germline, CDR1 is LNHDA and CDR2 is SQIVND (reference sequence). The CDR3 sequence is 13 residues long. V lost 8 bases, J lost 7 bases, and 1 base stayed unmatched. The CDR3 protein is CASGTSGSNEQFF. Here the CDR3 DNA reads TGTGCCAGTGGGACTAGCGGGAGTAATGAGCAGTTCTTC.

The V call is TRBV6-5, the J call TRBJ1-4; D remains unclear. The CDR3 spans 12 residues. Germline CDR1 and CDR2: MNHEY and SVGAGI. Trimming shortened V by 6 bases and J by 7 bases, and 9 bases separated the two germline ends. This CDR3 reads CASSSVGEKLFF. As DNA, the CDR3 is TGTGCCAGCAGCTCGGTCGGTGAAAAACTGTTTTTT.

The CDR3 loop reads CASSVYITSTDTQYF. The CDR3 DNA reads TGTGCCAGCAGTGTTTACATAACCAGCACAGATACGCAGTATTTT. V gene TRBV2 combines with J gene TRBJ2-3; D gene uncertain. The CDR3 spans 15 residues. Trimming removed 4 bases from V and 0 bases from J, with 11 bases in between. CDR1 SNHLY and CDR2 FYNNEI come from the germline V gene. The complete variable domain, with remaining parts taken from reference TRBV2 and TRBJ2-3, reads EPEVTQTPSHQVTQMGQEVILRCVPISNHLYFYWYRQILGQKVEFLVSFYNNEISEKSEIFDDQFSVERPDGSNFTLKIRSTKLEDSAMYFCASSVYITSTDTQYFGPGTRLTVL.

This chain uses TRBV12-3 or TRBV12-4 with TRBJ2-3; no firm D call. CDR3 length: 13 residues. V shed 6 bases and J shed 6 bases, with 13 bases lying between them. CDR3: CASSSRIRDTQYF. DNA of the CDR3: TGTGCCAGCAGCTCTCGTATTCGGGATACGCAGTATTTT.

The rearrangement uses TRBV4-1 and TRBJ1-2; D is uncertain. Germline assignment: CDR1 MGHRA and CDR2 YSYEKL. V was pared by 0 bases and J by 4 bases, with 12 bases between. This CDR3 has 15 amino acids. This CDR3 is CASSQDSPKVYGYTF. In DNA form, the CDR3 reads TGCGCCAGCAGCCAAGATTCCCCTAAAGTCTATGGCTACACCTTC.

The chain has TRBV5-1 and TRBJ1-1; D is possibly TRBD1 (6 bases). The CDR3 spans 13 residues. V was shortened by 3 bases and J by 4 bases, with 10 bases between the two germline ends. Germline V gives CDR1 SGHRS, CDR2 YFSETQ. DNA for the CDR3: TGCGCCAGCAGCTGGGACACTGTCACTGAAGCTTTCTTT. Translated, it gives CASSWDTVTEAFF.

The J gene is TRBJ1-3, the V gene TRBV7-2; D gene unclear. The V end lost 5 bases, the J end lost 0 bases, and 17 bases lay between the germline ends. The CDR3 contains 17 residues. The V gene's germline CDR1 is SGHTA and CDR2 FQGNSA. This chain's CDR3 is CASSQVPPVGSGNTIYF. The CDR3 DNA follows: TGTGCCAGCAGCCAAGTCCCCCCGGTTGGCTCTGGAAACACCATATATTTT.